The 20 T cell receptor beta chains reported below all come from one sample, sequenced in a study of early T cells in non-severe SARS-CoV-2 infection. TCRdb itself ran the 5' RACE reads through MiXCR, one entry per CDR3 protein. The data contain 99,000 or so distinct CDR3 sequences, about 15% of them singletons. The sample comprised whole blood. These receptors all stem from an adult who was a healthcare worker with PCR-confirmed SARS-CoV-2 infection or an uninfected control (not recorded which).

V gene TRBV30 combines with J gene TRBJ2-6; no clear D gene. Trimming left V 3 bases short and J 2 bases short, with 5 bases between. Germline V gives CDR1 GTSNPN, CDR2 SVGIG (reference sequence). The CDR3 totals 13 residues. The CDR3, as DNA: TGTGCCTGGAGAAGTCCTGGGGCCAACGTCCTGACTTTC. It translates to CAWRSPGANVLTF.

This sequence joins TRBV4-3 and TRBJ2-7, with no clear D. The CDR3 extends over 14 amino acids. V lost 0 bases, J lost 0 bases, and 6 bases lay in between. Per germline, CDR1 LGHNA and CDR2 YSLEER. The CDR3 loop is CASSQDVVSYEQYF. The CDR3 coding sequence is TGCGCCAGCAGCCAAGACGTAGTCTCCTACGAGCAGTACTTC.

The chain combines TRBV3-1 with TRBJ1-1; D ambiguous. V lost 4 bases to trimming and J lost 1 base, with 10 bases between them. This CDR3 is 14 amino acids long. Germline-derived CDR1 and CDR2 are LGHDT and YNNKEL (reference sequence). The chain's CDR3 is CASSPRMENTEAFF. The DNA of the CDR3 is TGTGCCAGCAGCCCTAGGATGGAGAACACTGAAGCTTTCTTT. Full variable domain (remainder filled in from reference TRBV3-1 and TRBJ1-1): DTAVSQTPKYLVTQMGNDKSIKCEQNLGHDTMYWYKQDSKKFLKIMFSYNNKELIINETVPNRFSPKSPDKAHLNLHINSLELGDSAVYFCASSPRMENTEAFFGQGTRLTVV.

V and J are TRBV20-1 and TRBJ2-3, with a possible D match to TRBD1 (7 bases). CDR3 length: 14 amino acids. In germline, CDR1 is DFQATT, CDR2 SNEGSKA (reference sequence). V was shortened by 1 base and J by 5 bases, with 13 bases between the two germline ends. The CDR3 DNA sequence: TGCAGTGCTAGAGCGGCAGGGGGGAAAGATACGCAGTATTTT. Its translation: CSARAAGGKDTQYF.

There are a few counts of this clonotype. The gene calls are TRBV12-3 or TRBV12-4 and TRBJ1-1, with D hard to call. The V and J ends lost 4 bases and 8 bases respectively, with 17 bases between them. The CDR3 spans 14 residues. This CDR3 is CASSSGRLGAEAFF. DNA for the CDR3: TGTGCCAGCAGTTCCGGACGGTTGGGCGCCGAAGCTTTCTTT.

Only a few counts were recorded for this clonotype. V usage is TRBV29-1 and J usage is TRBJ2-2; no firm D call. V was shortened by 7 bases and J by 2 bases, with 11 bases between the two germline ends. The length of the CDR3 is 13 residues. Germline values: CDR1 SQVTM, CDR2 ANQGSEA. CDR3: CSGERSNTGELFF. In DNA form, the CDR3 reads TGCAGCGGTGAGAGGTCAAACACCGGGGAGCTGTTTTTT.

As DNA, the CDR3 is TGTGCCAGCAGCGGGCAGGGAACCAACCAAGCTTTCTTT. Amino acids: CASSGQGTNQAFF. The gene calls are TRBV9 and TRBJ1-1, with a weak D call TRBD1 (5 bases). The germline V and J ends were trimmed by 3 bases and 9 bases, with 15 bases remaining between them. Germline CDR1 and CDR2: SGDLS and YYNGEE. The CDR3 has 13 residues.

The table lists this clonotype with a few counts. The chain is built from TRBV28 and TRBJ1-5, with D tentatively TRBD1 (6 bases). The CDR3 is made up of 14 amino acids. V dropped 6 bases and J dropped 5 bases, with 14 bases sitting between them. CDR1 and CDR2 (germline): MDHEN, SYDVKM. The CDR3 bases are TGTGCCAGCAGGGTCGGGGGCCACTATCAGCCCCAGCATTTT. The encoded protein is CASRVGGHYQPQHF.

This clonotype was detected a few times. The chain recombines TRBV4-3 with TRBJ2-1; the D gene could be TRBD1 or TRBD2 (5 bases each). Germline V gene sequence: CDR1 LGHNA, CDR2 YSLEER. The CDR3 extends over 14 amino acids. V lost 4 bases, J lost 6 bases, and 13 bases lay in between. CDR3 amino acids: CASSRDLGSNEQFF. Written as DNA, the CDR3 is TGCGCCAGCAGCCGGGACCTAGGATCCAATGAGCAGTTCTTC.

This clonotype was observed a few times. This chain links TRBV6-6 with TRBJ1-1; tentatively, D is TRBD1 (6 bases). Germline values: CDR1 MNHNY, CDR2 SVGAGI (reference sequence). This CDR3 is 18 amino acids long. With 0 bases removed from V and 4 bases from J, the gap between germline ends came to 21 bases. CDR3 sequence (DNA): TGTGCCAGCAGTTACTCCCTACAGGGCGGGACGGGGAGCACTGAAGCTTTCTTT. Amino acid sequence: CASSYSLQGGTGSTEAFF.

This clonotype was observed many times. One end of the junction varies from germline; a read error may be responsible. The J gene is TRBJ2-1, the V gene TRBV6-1; D is unclear. The CDR3 is 14 amino acids. The germline gives CDR1 MNHNS, CDR2 SASEGT. CDR3 loop: CASTERWDRDEQFF. CDR3 DNA: TGTGCCAGCACTGAACGATGGGATAGAGATGAGCAGTTCTTC.

The rearrangement links TRBV7-8 to TRBJ2-7, with D tentatively TRBD2 (7 bases). This CDR3 contains 14 residues. The V and J ends lost 5 bases and 2 bases respectively, with 13 bases between them. Germline CDR1 is SGHVS and CDR2 is FQNEAQ. As DNA, the CDR3 is TGTGCCAGCAGCCCGCGGGGGCCGACCTACGAGCAGTACTTC. Protein: CASSPRGPTYEQYF.

A single count supports this clonotype. The rearrangement uses TRBV7-8 and TRBJ2-3, with TRBD2 identical over 9 bases. V trimming: 1 base; J trimming: 5 bases; junction bases outside the gene matches: 13. The CDR3 spans 18 residues. CDR1 and CDR2 (germline): SGHVS, FQNEAQ. The CDR3, as DNA: TGTGCCAGCAGCTTAGGATTCGCCCTAGCGGGAAGAAGAGATACGCAGTATTTT. Its translation is CASSLGFALAGRRDTQYF.

The CDR3 bases are TGTGCCAGCAGTTTATGGGGGGCCGGGGAGCTGTTTTTT. This encodes CASSLWGAGELFF. This chain joins TRBV27 and TRBJ2-2, with D possibly being TRBD2 (6 bases). The CDR3 is 13 amino acids. V lost 1 base to trimming and J lost 6 bases, with 6 bases between them. The germline CDR1 and CDR2 sequences are MNHEY and SMNVEV (reference sequence).

There are many counts of this clonotype. The V call is TRBV9, the J call TRBJ2-6; tentative D call: TRBD1 (6 bases). Trimming left V 6 bases short and J 1 base short, with 11 bases between. The CDR3 length is 15 residues. Looked up from germline, CDR1 is SGDLS and CDR2 is YYNGEE. CDR3 in amino acids: CASNAGESGANVLTF. CDR3 nucleotides: TGTGCCAGCAACGCAGGGGAGTCTGGGGCCAACGTCCTGACTTTC.

V is TRBV7-2 and J is TRBJ1-1, with D unclear. Germline V lookup: CDR1 SGHTA, CDR2 FQGNSA. The CDR3 has 13 amino acids. Deletions cut 4 bases from V and 2 bases from J, with 8 bases between. The CDR3 coding sequence is TGTGCCAGCAGCTCACAGTTCAACACTGAAGCTTTCTTT. Encoded protein: CASSSQFNTEAFF.

This clonotype was seen only a few times. V and J are TRBV2 and TRBJ2-3; D might be TRBD1 or TRBD2, each matching 6 bases. Trimming cost V 6 bases and J 5 bases, with 9 bases left between them. This CDR3 region has 12 residues. From germline, CDR1 is SNHLY and CDR2 FYNNEI. CDR3 region: CASRQGGDTQYF. The CDR3 nucleotides read TGTGCCAGCAGACAGGGAGGAGATACGCAGTATTTT.

At least ten counts were recorded for this clonotype. V and J are TRBV7-9 and TRBJ1-1, with D perhaps matching TRBD1 (5 bases). Germline V gene data show CDR1 as SEHNR and CDR2 as FQNEAQ (reference sequence). CDR3 length: 14 residues. V lost 5 bases and J lost 8, with 18 bases in between. The CDR3 bases are TGTGCCAGCAGCCCGGTTCCCCTGGAGGGGGAAGCTTTCTTT. Translated: CASSPVPLEGEAFF.

Ten or more counts support this clonotype. V usage is TRBV11-2 and J usage is TRBJ1-4, with D possibly being TRBD1 (5 bases). Trimming cost V 6 bases and J 9 bases, with 23 bases left between them. The CDR3 loop spans 16 amino acids. Germline values: CDR1 SGHAT, CDR2 FQNNGV. The CDR3 DNA is TGTGCCAGCAGTGTACGTAGGGCGCCCAGGGAGAAAAAACTGTTTTTT. Translation gives CASSVRRAPREKKLFF.

V and J are TRBV29-1 and TRBJ2-5; TRBD2 might be the D (5 bases). V was shortened by 3 bases and J by 4 bases, with 9 bases between the two germline ends. CDR3 length: 12 amino acids. The V gene's germline CDR1 is SQVTM and CDR2 ANQGSEA. The CDR3 protein is CSVESAAETQYF. The CDR3 DNA is TGCAGCGTTGAGTCAGCGGCAGAGACCCAGTACTTC.